The clone carrying this T cell receptor beta chain was recorded a few times. Its antigen is undetermined. This sample was taken from a study of T cells in Graves' hyperthyroidism and ophthalmopathy. From germline, CDR1 is SGHRS and CDR2 YFSETQ. Trimming shortened V by 4 bases and J by 4 bases, and 11 bases separated the two germline ends. The CDR3 extends over 14 amino acids. RNA transcripts provided the source from which TCR beta CDR3 regions were amplified. With the HTBI primer set, the TCR CDR3 went through a first round of RT-PCR. TCRdb used MiXCR to reprocess the multiplex PCR reads, holding one entry per CDR3 protein. The repertoire has about 510,000 distinct CDR3 sequences, 11% to 15% of them found once; the top ten carry around 13%. Broader study findings: Blood also carried most thyroid clonotypes expanded above 0.001. Ophthalmopathy prediction by the model preceded onset by a median about 6 months.

The sequence was collected from a woman aged 40-49 years with Graves' hyperthyroidism. The sequenced material came from blood. The chain combines TRBV5-1 with TRBJ2-2, with D perhaps assigned TRBD1 or TRBD2 (6 bases each). The CDR3 sequence is CASSGGTTTGELFF. CDR3 DNA sequence: TGCGCCAGCAGCGGCGGGACAACCACCGGGGAGCTGTTTTTT. The full variable domain, with the rest looked up from reference TRBV5-1 and TRBJ2-2, is KAGVTQTPRYLIKTRGQQVTLSCSPISGHRSVSWYQQTPGQGLQFLFEYFSETQRNKGNFPGRFSGRQFSNSRSEMNVSTLELGDSALYLCASSGGTTTGELFFGEGSRLTVL.